This entry is about one TCR beta chain. Study processing details: Estimated nucleated cell counts came from reference gene primer amplification. Profiling relied on immunoSEQ multiplex PCR, and the TCRdb table lists in-frame clones only, not all of them. V and J calls and clone size are copied from that table; D and trimming were computed from the DNA. Seen here are approximately 69,000 clones, roughly 80% observed once, and the top ten hold about an eighth. Enrolment of Seattle patients took place during active infection, and they were followed longitudinally. Germline V CDR1 and CDR2: SGHDT, YYEEEE. The CDR3 spans 14 residues. The germline V and J ends were trimmed by 2 bases and 7 bases, with 13 bases remaining between them. The sample belongs to a study of blood T cell repertoires in COVID-19. Study overall: COVID-19 samples from acute and convalescent phases originated in the United States, Italy and Spain. Sources were T cells, B-cell-depleted T cells, or PBMCs; the material itself was cDNA or gDNA.

This receptor was taken from a man aged 50 or older with COVID-19, enrolled during active disease. V usage is TRBV5-6 and J usage is TRBJ2-1; perhaps TRBD1 as D (6 bases). Sequencing input: peripheral blood. CDR3 in DNA: TGTGCCAGCAGCTTCAAACAGGGATCTAATGAGCAGTTCTTC. Its protein is CASSFKQGSNEQFF.